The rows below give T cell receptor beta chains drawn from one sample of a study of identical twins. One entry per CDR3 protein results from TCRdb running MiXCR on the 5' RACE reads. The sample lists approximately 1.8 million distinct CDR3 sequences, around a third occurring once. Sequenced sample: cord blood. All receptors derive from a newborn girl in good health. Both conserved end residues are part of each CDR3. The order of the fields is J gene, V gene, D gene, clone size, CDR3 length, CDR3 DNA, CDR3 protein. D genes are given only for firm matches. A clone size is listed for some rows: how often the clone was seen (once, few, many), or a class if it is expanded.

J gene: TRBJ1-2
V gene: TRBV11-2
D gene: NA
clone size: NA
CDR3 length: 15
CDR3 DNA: TGTGCCAGCAGCTCAGGGCGGGTTTTGAACTATGGCTACACCTTC
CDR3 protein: CASSSGRVLNYGYTF

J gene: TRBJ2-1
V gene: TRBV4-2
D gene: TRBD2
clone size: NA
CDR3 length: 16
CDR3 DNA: TGTGCCAGCAGCCAAGGAGGGACTAGCGGGAACAATGAGCAGTTCTTC
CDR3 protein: CASSQGGTSGNNEQFF

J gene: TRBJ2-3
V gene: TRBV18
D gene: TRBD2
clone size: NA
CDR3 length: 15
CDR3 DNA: TGTGCCAGCTCTATGGCACTAGCGATCACAGATACGCAGTATTTT
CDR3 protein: CASSMALAITDTQYF

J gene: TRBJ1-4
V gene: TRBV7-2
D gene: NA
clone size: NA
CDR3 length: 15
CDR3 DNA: TGTGCCAGCAGCTTAGAGGCCAGGGGAATCGGAAAACTGTTTTTT
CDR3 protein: CASSLEARGIGKLFF

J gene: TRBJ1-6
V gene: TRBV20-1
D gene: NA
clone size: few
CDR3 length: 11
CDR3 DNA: TGCAGTGCTAGCCGTAATTCACCCCTCCACTTT
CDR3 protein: CSASRNSPLHF

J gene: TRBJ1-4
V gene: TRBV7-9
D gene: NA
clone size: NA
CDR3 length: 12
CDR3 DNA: TGTGCCCCTAGCGGGACTAATGAAAAACTGTTTTTT
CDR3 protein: CAPSGTNEKLFF

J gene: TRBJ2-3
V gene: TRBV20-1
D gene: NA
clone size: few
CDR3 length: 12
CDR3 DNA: TGCAGTGCTAAGGGGGGGGCAGATACGCAGTATTTT
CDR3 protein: CSAKGGADTQYF

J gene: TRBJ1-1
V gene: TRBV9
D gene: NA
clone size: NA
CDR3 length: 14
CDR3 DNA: TGTGCCAGCAGCGTAGCAGGGATGAACACTGAAGCTTTCTTT
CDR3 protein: CASSVAGMNTEAFF

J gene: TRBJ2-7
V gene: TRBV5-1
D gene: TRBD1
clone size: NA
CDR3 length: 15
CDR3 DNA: TGCGCCAGCAGCTTGGGGACAGGGTGGTACAATGAGCAGTACTTC
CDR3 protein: CASSLGTGWYNEQYF

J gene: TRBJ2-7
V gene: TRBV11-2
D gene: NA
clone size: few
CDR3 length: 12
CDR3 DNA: TGTGCCAGCAGATCCCCCACCTACGAGCAGTACTTC
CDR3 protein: CASRSPTYEQYF

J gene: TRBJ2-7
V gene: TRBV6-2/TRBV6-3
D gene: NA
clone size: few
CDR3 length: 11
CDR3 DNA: TGTGCCAGCAGTTACTTACAGGAGCAGTACTTC
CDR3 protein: CASSYLQEQYF

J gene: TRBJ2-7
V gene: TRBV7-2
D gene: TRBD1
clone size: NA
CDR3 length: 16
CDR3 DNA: TGTGCCAGCAGCTTAGGGGGACAGGGGAAGTCTTACGAGCAGTACTTC
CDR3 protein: CASSLGGQGKSYEQYF

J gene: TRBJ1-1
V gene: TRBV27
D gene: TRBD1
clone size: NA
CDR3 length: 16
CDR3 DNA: TGTGCCAGCGGCCTTTCACAGGGGGCGTTTAACACTGAAGCTTTCTTT
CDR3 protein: CASGLSQGAFNTEAFF

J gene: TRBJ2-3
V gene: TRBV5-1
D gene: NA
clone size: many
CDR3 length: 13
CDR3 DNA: TGTGCCAGCAGTAGCACCCTCACAGATACGCAGTATTTT
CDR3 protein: CASSSTLTDTQYF

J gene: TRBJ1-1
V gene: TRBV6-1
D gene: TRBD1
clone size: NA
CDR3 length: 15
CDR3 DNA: TGTGCCAGCAGAAAGAGCCGGGACAGGTCTACTGAAGCTTTCTTT
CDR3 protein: CASRKSRDRSTEAFF

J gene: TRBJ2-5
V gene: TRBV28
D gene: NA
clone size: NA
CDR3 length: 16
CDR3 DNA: TGTGCCAGCAGTCCGAACTCAGGGGTAGGTCAAGAGACCCAGTACTTC
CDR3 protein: CASSPNSGVGQETQYF

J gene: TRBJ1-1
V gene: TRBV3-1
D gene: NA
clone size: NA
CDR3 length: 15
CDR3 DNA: TGTGCCAGCAGCTCTTGGGGGGAGGGGTGGACTGAAGCTTTCTTT
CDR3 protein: CASSSWGEGWTEAFF

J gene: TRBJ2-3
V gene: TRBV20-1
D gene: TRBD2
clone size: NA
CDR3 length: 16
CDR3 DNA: TGCAGTGCTAGATTACTAGCGGGAGTGGACACAGATACGCAGTATTTT
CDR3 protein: CSARLLAGVDTDTQYF

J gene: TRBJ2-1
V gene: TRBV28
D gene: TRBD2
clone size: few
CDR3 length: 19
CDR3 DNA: TGTGCCAGCAGTACCGCGGGACTAGCGGGAGGGAGCTCCTACAATGAGCAGTTCTTC
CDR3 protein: CASSTAGLAGGSSYNEQFF

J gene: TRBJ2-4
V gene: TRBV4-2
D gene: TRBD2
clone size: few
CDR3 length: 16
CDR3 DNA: TGTGCCAGCAGCCAAGCGGGAGGGGCTGCCAAAAACATTCAGTACTTC
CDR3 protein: CASSQAGGAAKNIQYF

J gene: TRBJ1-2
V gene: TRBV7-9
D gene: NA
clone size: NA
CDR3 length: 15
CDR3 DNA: TGTGCCAGCAGCTTAAAACGGGAAATTAACTATGGCTACACCTTC
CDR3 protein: CASSLKREINYGYTF

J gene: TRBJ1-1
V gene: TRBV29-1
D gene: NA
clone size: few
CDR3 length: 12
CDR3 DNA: TGCAGCGTTGGACAGCAGAACACTGAAGCTTTCTTT
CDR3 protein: CSVGQQNTEAFF

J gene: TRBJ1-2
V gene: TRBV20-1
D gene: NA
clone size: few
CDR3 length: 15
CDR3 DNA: TGCAGTGCTAGAGATTTCCGCAGGGCGAACTATGGCTACACCTTC
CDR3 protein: CSARDFRRANYGYTF

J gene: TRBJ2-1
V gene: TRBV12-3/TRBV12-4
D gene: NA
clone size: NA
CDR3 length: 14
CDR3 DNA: TGTGCCAGTACACGGGACACCATCTACAATGAGCAGTTCTTC
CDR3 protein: CASTRDTIYNEQFF

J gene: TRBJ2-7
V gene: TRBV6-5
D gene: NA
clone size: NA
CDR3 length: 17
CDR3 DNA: TGTGCCAGCAGTTACTCGGTCAGACTATCGGGAGCCTACGAGCAGTACTTC
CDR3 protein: CASSYSVRLSGAYEQYF

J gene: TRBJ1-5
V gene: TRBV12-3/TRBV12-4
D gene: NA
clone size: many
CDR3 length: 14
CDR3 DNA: TGTGCCAGCAGTTTTAGAGGGAGCAATCAGCCCCAGCATTTT
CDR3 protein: CASSFRGSNQPQHF

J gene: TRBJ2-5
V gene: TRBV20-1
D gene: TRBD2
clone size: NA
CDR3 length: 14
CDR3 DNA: TGCAGTGCGCCCCTAGCGGGAGGGAAAAAGACCCAGTACTTC
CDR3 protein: CSAPLAGGKKTQYF

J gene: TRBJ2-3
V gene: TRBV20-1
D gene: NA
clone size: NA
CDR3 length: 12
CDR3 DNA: TGCAGTGCTAGAGAAGTGACAGATACGCAGTATTTT
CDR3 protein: CSAREVTDTQYF

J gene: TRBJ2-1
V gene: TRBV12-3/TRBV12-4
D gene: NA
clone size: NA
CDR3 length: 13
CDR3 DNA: TGTGCCAGCACCCAAGGGTTCGGGGTCGAGCAGTTCTTC
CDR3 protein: CASTQGFGVEQFF

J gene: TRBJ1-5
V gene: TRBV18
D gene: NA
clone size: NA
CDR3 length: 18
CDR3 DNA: TGTGCCAGCTCACCGGTTCCGACCTTCACAGGAAATCATCAGCCCCAGCATTTT
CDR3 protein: CASSPVPTFTGNHQPQHF

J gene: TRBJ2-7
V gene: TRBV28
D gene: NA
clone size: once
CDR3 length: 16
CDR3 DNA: TGTGCCAGCAGTTCTGGTCTGGGACTGCCCCCCTACGAGCAGTACTTC
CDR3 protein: CASSSGLGLPPYEQYF

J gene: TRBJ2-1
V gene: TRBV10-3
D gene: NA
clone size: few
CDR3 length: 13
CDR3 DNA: TGTGCCACCTCGGGGGCAACCTACAATGAGCAGTTCTTC
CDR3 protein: CATSGATYNEQFF

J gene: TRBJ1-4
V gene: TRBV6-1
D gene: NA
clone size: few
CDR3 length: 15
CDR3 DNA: TGTGCCAGCGTTACGGGACTCGCAACTAATGAAAAACTGTTTTTT
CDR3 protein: CASVTGLATNEKLFF

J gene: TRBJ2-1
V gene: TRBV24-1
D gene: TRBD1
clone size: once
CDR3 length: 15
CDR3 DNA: TGTGCCACCAGTGACCCGGGACAGGGGAGAAATGAGCAGTTCTTC
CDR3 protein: CATSDPGQGRNEQFF

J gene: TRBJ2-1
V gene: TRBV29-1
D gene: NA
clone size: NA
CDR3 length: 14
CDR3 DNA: TGCAGCGTTGGGCGGGGACCAGCGAACAATGAGCAGTTCTTC
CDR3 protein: CSVGRGPANNEQFF

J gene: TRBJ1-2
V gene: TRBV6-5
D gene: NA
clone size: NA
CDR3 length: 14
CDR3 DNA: TGTGCCAGCAGACTTGAAAAGGGGGGGAATGGCTACACCTTC
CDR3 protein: CASRLEKGGNGYTF

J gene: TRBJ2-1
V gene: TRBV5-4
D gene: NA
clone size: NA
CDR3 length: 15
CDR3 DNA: TGTGCCAGCAGCCACCCGGGGGGCTTTTCCAATGAGCAGTTCTTC
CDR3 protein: CASSHPGGFSNEQFF

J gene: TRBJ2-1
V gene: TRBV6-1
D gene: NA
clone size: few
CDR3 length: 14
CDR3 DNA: TGTGCCAGCAGTGAATACTCCACCTACAATGAGCAGTTCTTC
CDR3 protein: CASSEYSTYNEQFF

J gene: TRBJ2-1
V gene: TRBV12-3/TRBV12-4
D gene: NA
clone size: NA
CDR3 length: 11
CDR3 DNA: TGTGCCAGCAGGGCGAGCGGTGAGCAGTTCTTC
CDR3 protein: CASRASGEQFF

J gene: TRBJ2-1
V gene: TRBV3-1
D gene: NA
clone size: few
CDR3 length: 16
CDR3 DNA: TGTGCCAGCAGCCAACGGGCCCGGGCCAAGAGTAATGAGCAGTTCTTC
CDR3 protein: CASSQRARAKSNEQFF

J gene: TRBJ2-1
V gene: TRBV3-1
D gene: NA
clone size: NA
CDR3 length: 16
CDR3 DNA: TGTGCCAGCAGCCGACTTGTGGGGGGGGCGAACAATGAGCAGTTCTTC
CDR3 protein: CASSRLVGGANNEQFF

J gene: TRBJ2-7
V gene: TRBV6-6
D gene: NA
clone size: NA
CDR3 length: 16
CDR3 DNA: TGTGCCAGCAGTTACTTTTTGCCAGTGGGTTCCTACGAGCAGTACTTC
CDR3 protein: CASSYFLPVGSYEQYF

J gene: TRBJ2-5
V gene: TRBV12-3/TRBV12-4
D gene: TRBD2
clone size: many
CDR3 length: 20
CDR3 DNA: TGTGCCAGCAGTCCCGCCGTCCCCAAACTAGCGGGAGTAACCAAAGAGACCCAGTACTTC
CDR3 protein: CASSPAVPKLAGVTKETQYF

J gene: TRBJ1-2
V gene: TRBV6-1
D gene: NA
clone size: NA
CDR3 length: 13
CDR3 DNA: TGTGTCAGCAGTGAAGATCCCCATTTGCGCTACACCTTC
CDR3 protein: CVSSEDPHLRYTF

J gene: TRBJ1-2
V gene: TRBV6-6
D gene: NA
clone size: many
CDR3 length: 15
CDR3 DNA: TGTGCCAGCAGTTACTGGGGGGAAGCTAACTATGGCTACACCTTC
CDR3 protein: CASSYWGEANYGYTF

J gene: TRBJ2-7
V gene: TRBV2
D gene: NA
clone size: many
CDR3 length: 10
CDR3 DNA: TGTGCCAGCAAGGGTTACGAGCAGTACTTC
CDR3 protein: CASKGYEQYF

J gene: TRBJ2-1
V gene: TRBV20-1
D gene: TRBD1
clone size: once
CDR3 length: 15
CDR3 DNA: TGCAGTGCTGACCCTGGGACAGGGAGCTCCTACGAGCAGTTCTTC
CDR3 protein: CSADPGTGSSYEQFF

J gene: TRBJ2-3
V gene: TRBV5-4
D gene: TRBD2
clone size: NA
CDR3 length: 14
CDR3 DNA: TGTGCCAGCAGCGCGAGGGACTACCCAGATACGCAGTATTTT
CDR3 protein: CASSARDYPDTQYF

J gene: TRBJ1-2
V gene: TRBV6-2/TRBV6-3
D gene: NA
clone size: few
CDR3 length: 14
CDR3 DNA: TGTGCCAGCAGCCCTACGACGTCGCGGTCGGGCTACACCTTC
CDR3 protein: CASSPTTSRSGYTF

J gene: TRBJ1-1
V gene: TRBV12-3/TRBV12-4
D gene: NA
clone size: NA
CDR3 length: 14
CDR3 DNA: TGTGCCAGCAGCCTCAGGGTCCGAAACACTGAAGCTTTCTTT
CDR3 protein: CASSLRVRNTEAFF

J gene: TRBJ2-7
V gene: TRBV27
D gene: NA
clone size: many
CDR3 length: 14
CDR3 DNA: TGTGCCAGCAGTTTGGGTGGTAGGAGCTACGAGCAGTACTTC
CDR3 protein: CASSLGGRSYEQYF

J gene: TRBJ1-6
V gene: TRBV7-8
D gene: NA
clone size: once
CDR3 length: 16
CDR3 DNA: TGTGCCAGCAGCTTCCAGGGATCCCTATATAATTCACCCCCCCACTTT
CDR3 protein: CASSFQGSLYNSPPHF

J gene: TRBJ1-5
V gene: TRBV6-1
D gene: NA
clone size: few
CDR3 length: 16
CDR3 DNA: TGTGCCAGCAGTGACTTCAGGGATCCAAGCAATCAGCCCCAGCATTTT
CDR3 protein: CASSDFRDPSNQPQHF

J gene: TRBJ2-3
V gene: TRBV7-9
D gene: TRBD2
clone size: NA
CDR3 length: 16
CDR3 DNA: TGTGCCAGCAGCACCTCCGGGACTAGACCCACAGATACGCAGTATTTT
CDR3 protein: CASSTSGTRPTDTQYF

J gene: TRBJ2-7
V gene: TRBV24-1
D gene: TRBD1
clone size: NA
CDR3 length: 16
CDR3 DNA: TGTGCCACCAGTGAATCATCCGGGACAGGGTCCTACGAGCAGTACTTC
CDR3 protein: CATSESSGTGSYEQYF

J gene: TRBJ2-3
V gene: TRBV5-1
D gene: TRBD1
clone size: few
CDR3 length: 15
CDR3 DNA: TGCGCCAGCAGCTTAAGGTGGACAGGGGGCGATACGCAGTATTTT
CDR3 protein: CASSLRWTGGDTQYF

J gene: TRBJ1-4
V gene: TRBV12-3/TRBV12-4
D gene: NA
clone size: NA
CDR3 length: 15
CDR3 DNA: TGTGCCAGCAGTTTAACGCGACAGGCCAATGAAAAACTGTTTTTT
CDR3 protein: CASSLTRQANEKLFF